This T cell receptor (beta chain) stems from a study of neoadjuvant anti-PD-1 for oral cavity cancer. Study outcomes and limitations: Post-nivolumab, blood T cell clonality was significantly elevated in non-responders.

No culture or expansion preceded analysis of these blood cells. PBMC libraries mostly used roughly 460 ng of input genomic DNA, with six replicates per sample. Libraries were prepared by immunoSEQ multiplex PCR; TCRdb keeps only in-frame clonotypes and omits some of them. The table has approximately 17,000 clones, about 59% seen once. With regard to this clone: As yet, its antigen is unknown.

In germline, CDR1 is SQVTM, CDR2 ANQGSEA. Trimming removed 3 bases from V and 2 bases from J, with 10 bases in between. This CDR3 is 13 amino acids long. The chain employs TRBV29-1 and TRBJ1-1; D is possibly TRBD1 (6 bases). This clonotype was sampled from a person between 35 and 79 years old with oral cavity squamous cell carcinoma. Here the sequenced sample was PBMCs, taken before nivolumab (anti-PD-1) treatment. CDR3 residues: CSVDWGANTEAFF. The CDR3 bases are TGCAGCGTTGATTGGGGGGCAAACACTGAAGCTTTCTTT.